These T cell receptor beta chains were read from a single sample in a study of blood T cell repertoires in COVID-19. The method was immunoSEQ multiplex PCR; TCRdb's version includes in-frame clones alone and lacks a portion of them. The sample has about 480,000 clones; roughly 88% are singletons. The material sequenced was PBMCs or T cells enriched from blood (not recorded which). These receptor sequences come from a middle-aged woman who had recovered from COVID-19. Both conserved end residues are part of each CDR3. A D gene is named only where the DNA matches it firmly. The size of a clone is reported for some rows only, either as once, few or many, or as a class for expanded clones.

clone size | J gene | V gene | D gene | CDR3 protein | CDR3 DNA
. | TRBJ2-1 | TRBV5-4 | . | CASSYWTSSYNEQFF | TGTGCCAGCAGCTATTGGACATCCTCCTACAATGAGCAGTTCTTC
. | TRBJ2-1 | TRBV18 | . | CASSANPYNEQFF | TGTGCCAGCTCCGCTAACCCCTACAATGAGCAGTTCTTC
. | TRBJ2-2 | TRBV5-6 | TRBD2 | CASSSAGGLAGPGELFF | TGTGCCAGCAGCTCCGCGGGAGGACTAGCGGGACCCGGGGAGCTGTTTTTT
. | TRBJ2-2 | TRBV2 | . | CATAGTRNTGELFF | TGTGCCACCGCCGGGACAAGGAACACCGGGGAGCTGTTTTTT
. | TRBJ2-1 | TRBV4-1 | . | CASSQGGGLYNEQFF | TGCGCCAGCAGCCAGGGTGGGGGACTTTACAATGAGCAGTTCTTC
. | TRBJ1-1 | TRBV9 | . | CASSVVRGGTQNLF | TGTGCCAGCAGCGTTGTCCGGGGCGGGACCCAGAACCTCTTT
. | TRBJ2-1 | TRBV6-2/TRBV6-3 | . | CASSYLEVSYNEQFF | TGTGCCAGCAGTTACTTGGAGGTCTCCTACAATGAGCAGTTCTTC
. | TRBJ1-2 | TRBV4-2 | . | CASSQDWGGSSYGYTF | TGTGCCAGCAGCCAAGATTGGGGAGGGAGTTCCTATGGCTACACCTTC
. | TRBJ2-3 | TRBV23-1 | TRBD1 | CASSQWRTGGADTQYF | TGCGCCAGCAGTCAATGGAGGACAGGGGGCGCAGATACGCAGTATTTT
. | TRBJ2-7 | TRBV4-1 | TRBD2 | CASSQDLAGDLEQYF | TGCGCCAGCAGCCAAGATCTAGCGGGAGACCTCGAGCAGTACTTC
. | TRBJ1-6 | TRBV6-5 | . | CASSYQGSSYNSPLHF | TGTGCCAGCAGTTACCAGGGGAGCTCCTATAATTCACCCCTCCACTTT
. | TRBJ2-3 | TRBV4-3 | TRBD2 | CASSQTTSPGIVDGDTQYF | TGCGCCAGCAGCCAAACGACTAGCCCGGGGATAGTCGATGGGGATACGCAGTATTTT
. | TRBJ1-5 | TRBV5-1 | . | CASSATGMQPQHF | TGCGCCAGCAGCGCAACAGGGATGCAGCCCCAGCATTTT
. | TRBJ1-5 | TRBV5-1 | . | CASSPGSGQISNQPQHF | TGCGCCAGCAGCCCTGGCTCGGGACAAATTAGCAATCAGCCCCAGCATTTT
. | TRBJ1-5 | TRBV7-2 | TRBD1 | CASSLRQGLSNQPQHF | TGTGCCAGCAGCCTCAGACAGGGCCTTAGCAATCAGCCCCAGCATTTT
. | TRBJ2-1 | TRBV9 | TRBD2 | CASSVELRAGVLNEQFF | TGTGCCAGCAGCGTAGAGCTCAGGGCGGGAGTCCTTAATGAGCAGTTCTTC
. | TRBJ1-1 | TRBV18 | . | CASSESTGTLAEAFF | TGTGCCAGCTCAGAAAGTACAGGGACCCTAGCTGAAGCTTTCTTT
. | TRBJ2-4 | TRBV7-2 | TRBD1 | CASSARGLGKNIQYF | TGTGCCAGCAGCGCCAGGGGGCTTGGCAAAAACATTCAGTACTTC
. | TRBJ1-2 | TRBV3-1/TRBV3-2 | . | CASSQVRDYGYTF | TGTGCCAGCAGCCAGGTACGAGACTATGGCTACACCTTC
. | TRBJ2-3 | TRBV25-1 | . | CASSYGFTDTQYF | TGTGCCAGCAGTTACGGGTTCACAGATACGCAGTATTTT
. | TRBJ1-4 | TRBV5-1 | TRBD1 | CASSLVVGGANEKLFF | TGCGCCAGCAGCTTGGTCGTAGGGGGCGCTAATGAAAAACTGTTTTTT
. | TRBJ1-2 | TRBV19 | TRBD1 | CASSIDRGIRGYTF | TGTGCCAGTAGTATCGACAGGGGGATCCGTGGCTACACCTTC
. | TRBJ2-7 | TRBV5-1 | . | CASATGDPDAEQYF | TGCGCCAGCGCCACGGGGGACCCTGATGCCGAGCAGTACTTC
. | TRBJ2-7 | TRBV21-1 | . | CASSKIDRACYEQYF | TGTGCCAGCAGCAAAATTGACAGGGCGTGCTACGAGCAGTACTTC
few | TRBJ2-1 | TRBV5-8 | TRBD2 | CASSWFQLPGLARDEQFF | TGTGCCAGCAGCTGGTTCCAACTCCCGGGACTAGCAAGAGATGAGCAGTTCTTC
. | TRBJ2-7 | TRBV7-2 | . | CASSQDRYYEQYF | TGTGCCAGCAGCCAGGACAGATACTACGAGCAGTACTTC
. | TRBJ1-4 | TRBV12-3/TRBV12-4 | TRBD1 | CASSGQGSEKLFF | TGTGCCAGCTCTGGACAGGGTAGTGAAAAACTGTTTTTT
few | TRBJ1-1 | TRBV18 | . | CASSPLDRSLGEGTEAFF | TGTGCCAGCTCACCACTAGACAGATCCCTTGGGGAGGGCACTGAAGCTTTCTTT
. | TRBJ2-7 | TRBV7-2 | TRBD1 | CASSLGGQGHLGQYF | TGTGCCAGCAGCTTAGGGGGACAGGGACACCTCGGGCAGTACTTC
. | TRBJ1-1 | TRBV19 | . | CASSSTVNTEAFF | TGTGCCAGTAGTTCGACAGTGAACACTGAAGCTTTCTTT
. | TRBJ2-1 | TRBV6-5 | . | CASSYSATDEQFF | TGTGCCAGCAGTTACTCGGCGACAGATGAGCAGTTCTTC
. | TRBJ1-2 | TRBV19 | . | CASTVVVGDYGYTF | TGTGCCAGTACCGTAGTCGTCGGTGACTATGGCTACACCTTC
. | TRBJ2-7 | TRBV19 | TRBD1 | CASSTSGGGTYEQYF | TGTGCCAGTAGTACTTCAGGGGGCGGAACCTACGAGCAGTACTTC
few | TRBJ1-5 | TRBV12-5 | . | CASGFELLAGEGNQPQHF | TGTGCTAGTGGTTTTGAACTGCTGGCAGGGGAAGGGAATCAGCCCCAGCATTTT
. | TRBJ2-7 | TRBV30 | . | CAWSVGGSQTYEQYF | TGTGCCTGGAGTGTTGGAGGGAGCCAAACCTACGAGCAGTACTTC
. | TRBJ2-5 | TRBV19 | . | CASSPQGHKTQYF | TGTGCCAGTAGTCCTCAGGGTCACAAGACCCAGTACTTC
. | TRBJ1-5 | TRBV6-5 | TRBD1 | CASSKQGRDQPQHF | TGTGCCAGCAGCAAACAGGGGAGAGATCAGCCCCAGCATTTT
. | TRBJ2-2 | TRBV3-1/TRBV3-2 | . | CASSHSFRGRTGELFF | TGTGCCAGCAGCCATAGTTTCAGGGGACGGACCGGGGAGCTGTTTTTT
. | TRBJ2-3 | TRBV5-1 | TRBD2 | CASSFSGITDTQYF | TGCGCCAGCAGCTTTAGCGGGATAACAGATACGCAGTATTTT
few | TRBJ1-1 | TRBV5-1 | . | CASTRGGQNTEAFF | TGCGCCAGCACCCGGGGGGGACAGAACACTGAAGCTTTCTTT
. | TRBJ2-7 | TRBV5-1 | TRBD2 | CASSSGTSGYSYEQYF | TGCGCCAGCAGCTCCGGGACTAGCGGCTACTCCTACGAGCAGTACTTC
few | TRBJ1-6 | TRBV19 | . | CASSNHRDGSSPLHF | TGTGCCAGTAGTAACCACAGGGACGGTTCTTCACCCCTCCACTTT
. | TRBJ1-5 | TRBV23-1 | TRBD1 | CASSQWTGTGTDRGNQPQHF | TGCGCCAGCAGTCAATGGACCGGGACAGGGACGGATAGAGGCAATCAGCCCCAGCATTTT
. | TRBJ2-1 | TRBV15 | TRBD1 | CATSNRDRPTGEQFF | TGTGCCACCAGCAACCGGGACAGGCCCACGGGTGAGCAGTTCTTC